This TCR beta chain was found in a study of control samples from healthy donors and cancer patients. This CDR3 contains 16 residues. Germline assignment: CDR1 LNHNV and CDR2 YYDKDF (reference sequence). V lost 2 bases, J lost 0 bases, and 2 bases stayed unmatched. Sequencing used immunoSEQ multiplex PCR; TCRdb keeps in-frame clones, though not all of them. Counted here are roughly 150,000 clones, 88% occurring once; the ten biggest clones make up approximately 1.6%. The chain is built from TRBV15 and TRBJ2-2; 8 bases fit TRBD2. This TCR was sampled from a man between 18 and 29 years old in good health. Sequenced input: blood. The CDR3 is CATSRRGGSNTGELFF. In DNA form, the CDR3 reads TGTGCCACCAGCAGACGGGGGGGTTCGAACACCGGGGAGCTGTTTTTT.